A selection of T cell receptor beta chains follows, all from one sample in a study of shared clonotypes between healthy human individuals. The table came from immunoSEQ multiplex PCR; TCRdb's copy has only in-frame clones and leaves some out. The table records over a million clones, 78% of them present only once. The sample taken for sequencing was memory CD4+ T cells from PBMCs. Receptor source: a man aged 18 to 30 in good health. Some clones in this sample may be carry-over from other donors' samples. Both conserved end residues are part of each CDR3. Fields, in order: V gene, CDR3 length, D gene, CDR3 protein. A D gene is named only where the DNA matches it firmly.

TRBV7-3 12 - CASSFDTDTQYF
TRBV6-6 13 TRBD2 CASGLAGIDEQFF
TRBV7-9 17 TRBD1 CASSLRTGGIMVGEQFF
TRBV27 16 TRBD1 CASNAVDRGRNTEAFF
TRBV11-2 14 - CASSFGVKSYEQYF
TRBV9 16 TRBD1 CASSVAANRGTYEQYF
TRBV6-6 14 TRBD1 CASSIRTGGYEQYF
TRBV6-1 14 - CASSRDWDRETQYF
TRBV28 13 TRBD2 CASSLGGVNVLTF
TRBV10-3 13 TRBD1 CAISGQGNDEQYF
TRBV14 16 TRBD1 CASSQERDRGREKLFF
TRBV5-1 21 TRBD2 CASSLAGTSGSHSSGANVLTF
TRBV14 17 TRBD1 CASSLRTGRISGNTIYF
TRBV19 17 TRBD1 CASSIGTGGLPNQPQHF
TRBV7-8 15 TRBD1 CASSLLTGGNYGYTF
TRBV5-4 16 TRBD1 CASSSGQGGGQETQYF
TRBV28 12 - CASSLKAGLQYF
TRBV19 13 - CASSIANNNEQFF
TRBV6-6 13 - CASSALRWETQYF
TRBV27 14 TRBD2 CASSNLAVQETQYF
TRBV28 14 TRBD2 CASHHSGSLEEQYF
TRBV7-3 15 - CASSLLGAPQDTQYF
TRBV5-1 15 - CASSPKGPTYNEQFF
TRBV11-2 12 - CASSLSVTEAFF
TRBV30 11 - CAWGSDQPQHF
TRBV18 16 TRBD1 CASSPPPRDRGYEQYF
TRBV10-3 15 - CAISDAAPRDEKLFF
TRBV5-4 18 TRBD2 CASSLGLAETRVIGEQFF
TRBV4-1 15 - CASSQVGALNTEAFF
TRBV7-8 15 - CASIAKRAASYEQYF
TRBV27 21 TRBD2 CASSFRGRRGLAREETYEQYF
TRBV4-3 17 TRBD2 CASSPAHLAENTGELFF
TRBV11-2 16 - CASSSGGGRSYNEQFF
TRBV10-3 16 TRBD2 CAISEGEGGPAETQYF
TRBV10-2 14 TRBD2 CATLGGGPADTQYF
TRBV18 12 - CASSPRGDTQYF
TRBV11-1 15 - CASSFTDGRTYEQYF
TRBV23-1 19 TRBD2 CASRQLAGGPIPNTGELFF
TRBV7-2 14 TRBD1 CASSIRQGPDTQYF
TRBV5-1 14 - CASSLERTNNEQFF
TRBV4-1 15 - CASSQVGTVSYEQYF
TRBV18 15 - CASSPLQGAYNEQFF
TRBV2 15 TRBD2 CASKRTSGRADTQYF
TRBV7-8 16 - CASSPRTATVNTEAFF
TRBV2 13 - CASSEVRLGELFF
TRBV4-1 13 - CASSLTSRNEQFF
TRBV13 16 - CASSLVGHYAGNTIYF
TRBV6-1 15 TRBD1 CASSGGTGGMRGYTF
TRBV2 14 - CASCGGTTNEKLFF
TRBV9 13 - CASSVGAPSEAFF
TRBV7-8 14 - CASSFSSSTDTQYF